This T cell receptor beta chain came from a study of naive and memory T cell subsets. An equimolar mix of two oligonucleotides served as the beta constant-region primer for TRBC1 and TRBC2. Nested alpha and beta constant-region primers with the SP2 primer drove four PCR rounds on ligated cDNA. TCRdb reprocessed the UMI-ligation and nested PCR reads with MiXCR, giving one entry per CDR3 protein. The sample lists around 140,000 distinct CDR3 sequences; over 20% were seen once. Four subsets defined by CD45RA and CD27 were sorted after CD3, CD4, CD8 and live/dead staining. The study's findings and limits: Especially in CD8 cells, naive repertoires contained a few larger clonotypes, possibly CD45RA-re-expressing memory cells. In naive cells, over 95% of TCR sequences were seen only once. In CD4 and CD8 cells, diversity dropped from naive through EMRA.

This CDR3 is built from 20 residues. Points on this clonotype: Its antigen is as yet unknown.

This TCR was sampled from a human donor in good health. Sequencing input: naive CD4+ T cells from blood. The chain joins TRBV21-1 to TRBJ2-7; the table assigns TRBD2, which was not confirmed against the DNA. TRBV21-1 counts as a pseudogene. CDR3 sequence: CASSKARTGLAGGPSYEQYF. As DNA, the CDR3 is TGTGCCAGCAGCAAAGCCCGCACGGGACTAGCGGGAGGGCCATCCTACGAGCAGTACTTC.